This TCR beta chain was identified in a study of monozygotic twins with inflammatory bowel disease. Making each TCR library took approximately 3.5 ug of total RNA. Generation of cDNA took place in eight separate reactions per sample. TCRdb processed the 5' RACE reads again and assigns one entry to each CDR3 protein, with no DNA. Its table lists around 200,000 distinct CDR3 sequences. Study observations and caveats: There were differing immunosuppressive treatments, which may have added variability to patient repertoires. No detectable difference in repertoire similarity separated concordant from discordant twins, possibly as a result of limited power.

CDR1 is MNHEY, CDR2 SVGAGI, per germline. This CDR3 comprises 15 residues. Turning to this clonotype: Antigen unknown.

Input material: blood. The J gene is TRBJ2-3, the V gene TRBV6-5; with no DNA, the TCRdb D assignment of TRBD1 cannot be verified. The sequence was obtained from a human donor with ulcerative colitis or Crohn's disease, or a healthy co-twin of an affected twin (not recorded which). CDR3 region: CASSYSPGARDTQYF.